The 21 T cell receptor beta chains reported below all come from one sample, sequenced in a study of radiation and T cells in renal cell carcinoma. Indicated treatment: 15 Gy SBRT to primary tumor, nephrectomy 4 weeks later. Sequencing was performed with immunoSEQ multiplex PCR; in TCRdb, only in-frame clones are kept and a portion is missing. The table lists over 15,000 clones, 50% to 70% of them singletons, with about an eighth in the top ten. Sample: tumor tissue, taken from a patient whose treatment included radiotherapy and nephrectomy. Receptors were obtained from a man aged 45-65 years with renal cell carcinoma.

The chain is built from TRBV5-4 and TRBJ2-7, with 7 bases fitting TRBD2. Unmatched junction bases numbered 4, after V lost 0 bases and J lost 4 bases. Germline V lookup: CDR1 SGHNT, CDR2 YYREEE (reference sequence). The CDR3 has 14 amino acids. The CDR3 reads CASSLGGSHYEQYF. The CDR3 DNA follows: TGTGCCAGCAGCTTGGGCGGGAGCCATTACGAGCAGTACTTC.

V usage is TRBV18 and J usage is TRBJ2-3; D remains unclear. In germline, CDR1 is KGHSH, CDR2 LQKENI. V was pared by 6 bases and J by 6 bases, with 10 bases between. The CDR3 loop spans 12 amino acids. The CDR3: CASSQFGDTQYF. The CDR3 nucleotides are TGTGCCAGCTCCCAATTCGGGGATACGCAGTATTTT.

V gene TRBV11-2 combines with J gene TRBJ1-1; D unresolved. CDR1 and CDR2 (germline): SGHAT, FQNNGV. Trimming pared 2 bases from V and 6 bases from J, leaving 13 bases between. The length of the CDR3 is 14 residues. CDR3 sequence reads: CASSLLPYGAEAFF. CDR3 DNA sequence: TGTGCCAGCAGCTTACTCCCGTACGGAGCTGAAGCTTTCTTT.

The chain carries TRBV11-2 and TRBJ2-2; 8 nucleotides match TRBD2. This CDR3 comprises 16 residues. J gave up 3 bases and V 1 base, and 4 bases lay outside the gene matches. Germline V lookup: CDR1 SGHAT, CDR2 FQNNGV. The CDR3 loop reads CASSLAGGLDTGELFF. In nucleotides, the CDR3 is TGTGCCAGCAGCTTAGCGGGGGGGCTGGACACCGGGGAGCTGTTTTTT.

Within the sample, this clone is medium-sized. The CDR3 protein is CASSLYGPQSNQPQHF. Here the CDR3 DNA reads TGTGCCAGCAGTTTATATGGGCCCCAGAGCAATCAGCCCCAGCATTTT. The chain joins TRBV27 to TRBJ1-5, with D uncertain. V lost 1 base, J lost 1 base, and 11 bases lay in between. Germline CDR1 and CDR2: MNHEY and SMNVEV (reference sequence). The CDR3 contains 16 residues.

V usage is TRBV6-6 and J usage is TRBJ2-7, with TRBD2 as a possible D gene (5 bases). Germline assignment: CDR1 MNHNY and CDR2 SVGAGI (reference sequence). Deletions cut 4 bases from V and 5 bases from J, with 12 bases between. The CDR3 spans 13 residues. DNA for the CDR3: TGTGCCAGCAGTTTAGCGATGTTTGACGAGCAGTACTTC. Protein product: CASSLAMFDEQYF.

As concerns this clone: Other DNA sequences of this sample code for an identical CDR3. V is TRBV5-1 and J is TRBJ1-3, with D possibly TRBD1 on 6 matching bases. The CDR3 runs to 13 residues. The germline V and J ends were trimmed by 5 bases and 3 bases, with 9 bases remaining between them. Germline V lookup: CDR1 SGHRS, CDR2 YFSETQ. In DNA, the CDR3 is TGCGCCAGCAGACGGACAGTTGGAAACACCATATATTTT. Translated: CASRRTVGNTIYF. The full variable domain, its missing parts supplied by reference TRBV5-1 and TRBJ1-3, is KAGVTQTPRYLIKTRGQQVTLSCSPISGHRSVSWYQQTPGQGLQFLFEYFSETQRNKGNFPGRFSGRQFSNSRSEMNVSTLELGDSALYLCASRRTVGNTIYFGEGSWLTVV.

This clone has only a few counts. The chain couples TRBV5-1 to TRBJ2-1; 12 bases match TRBD2. V lost 0 bases and J lost 6; bases outside the gene matches: 4. The CDR3 length is 16 residues. Germline V gives CDR1 SGHRS, CDR2 YFSETQ. CDR3 sequence reads: CASSLVTSGGINEQFF. In nucleotides, the CDR3 is TGCGCCAGCAGCTTGGTGACTAGCGGGGGAATCAATGAGCAGTTCTTC.

The chain joins TRBV19 to TRBJ1-2, with 9 positions matching TRBD1. Losses at the gene ends were 4 bases for V and 2 bases for J; bases not matched to a gene: 2. Germline V CDR1 and CDR2: LNHDA, SQIVND (reference sequence). CDR3 length: 14 amino acids. The CDR3 bases are TGTGCCAGTAGTAGCACAGGGGGCAACTATGGCTACACCTTC. This translates into CASSSTGGNYGYTF.

This chain links TRBV6-5 with TRBJ2-2; TRBD2 agrees at 10 bases. Germline CDR1 reads MNHEY; CDR2 reads SVGAGI. Trimming took 4 bases from V and 2 from J; bases not matched to a gene: 4. The CDR3 extends over 16 amino acids. The CDR3 sequence: CASSLGLAVNTGELFF. The CDR3 nucleotides read TGTGCCAGCAGTTTAGGACTAGCGGTTAACACCGGGGAGCTGTTTTTT.

This sequence joins TRBV7-2 and TRBJ1-6; D remains ambiguous. This CDR3 has 16 amino acids. Trimming removed 5 bases from V and 9 bases from J, with 20 bases in between. CDR1 and CDR2 from the germline V gene are SGHTA and FQGNSA. The CDR3 spells CASSRAGEGTSSPLHF. The CDR3 coding sequence is TGTGCCAGCAGCCGTGCCGGGGAGGGAACTAGTTCACCCCTCCACTTT.

Of note for this clone: Mismatch with germline at one junction end may stem from a read error. Here the CDR3 DNA reads TGTGCTAGCAGCCATCAGGCCGGGACACCCAATCAGCCCCAGCATTTT. Residues: CASSHQAGTPNQPQHF. The chain is built from TRBV7-7 and TRBJ1-5; D might be TRBD1 (6 bases). Germline CDR1 SSHAT, CDR2 FNYEAQ (reference sequence). The CDR3 extends over 16 amino acids.

The chain is built from TRBV19 and TRBJ1-2, with TRBD1 identical over 7 bases. This CDR3 has 13 residues. J was trimmed by 2 bases and V by 9 bases; bases with no gene match: 6. In germline, CDR1 is LNHDA, CDR2 SQIVND (reference sequence). The CDR3 bases are TGTGCCAGCAATGACAGGGAGAACTATGGCTACACCTTC. Translated: CASNDRENYGYTF.

The count of this clone is one. The chain has TRBV27 and TRBJ1-5; TRBD1 matches 10 bases. This CDR3 comprises 16 residues. The V segment lost 10 bases and the J segment 3 bases; nucleotides outside the gene matches: 12. Per the germline V gene, CDR1 is MNHEY and CDR2 is SMNVEV (reference sequence). The CDR3 region is CATSGSGQGPNQPQHF. Here the CDR3 DNA reads TGTGCCACCAGCGGTTCGGGACAGGGGCCCAATCAGCCCCAGCATTTT.

The chain combines TRBV9 with TRBJ2-7; 7 bases agree with TRBD1. This CDR3 has 13 amino acids. Germline trimming cut 8 bases from V and 6 bases from J; bases unmatched to any gene: 11. The germline CDR1 and CDR2 sequences are SGDLS and YYNGEE. CDR3 region: CASTSGGPGEQYF. CDR3 sequence (DNA): TGTGCCAGTACGTCAGGGGGTCCGGGCGAGCAGTACTTC. The entire variable domain, with the rest obtained from reference TRBV9 and TRBJ2-7, is as follows: DSGVTQTPKHLITATGQRVTLRCSPRSGDLSVYWYQQSLDQGLQFLIQYYNGEERAKGNILERFSAQQFPDLHSELNLSSLELGDSALYFCASTSGGPGEQYFGPGTRLTVT.

This clone was counted between two and nine times. The CDR3 DNA reads TGCGCCAGCAGCTTGACTGAGGGGACTGAAGCTTTCTTT. Translating gives CASSLTEGTEAFF. The genes are TRBV5-1 and TRBJ1-1, with D perhaps TRBD1 (5 bases). Germline V CDR1 and CDR2: SGHRS, YFSETQ. Trimming shortened V by 1 base and J by 5 bases, and 9 bases separated the two germline ends. The CDR3 is 13 amino acids.

The chain joins TRBV7-3 to TRBJ2-6; TRBD1 or TRBD2 may be the D gene (5 bases each). Germline lookup yields CDR1 SGHTA and CDR2 FQGTGA. This CDR3 region has 15 residues. V was cut by 3 bases and J by 2 bases, with 8 bases left in between. The DNA for the CDR3 is TGTGCCAGCAGCTTTACGGGGCCTGGGGCCAACGTCCTGACTTTC. Encoded protein: CASSFTGPGANVLTF.

The chain has TRBV7-9 and TRBJ1-2; 7 bases are shared with TRBD1. The junction had 3 bases not matched to a gene; V was cut back by 5 bases and J by 3 bases. The CDR3 has 13 amino acids. CDR1 is SEHNR, CDR2 FQNEAQ, per germline (reference sequence). CDR3 sequence: CASSGTEYYGYTF. The DNA for the CDR3 is TGTGCCAGCAGCGGGACAGAATACTATGGCTACACCTTC.

V and J are TRBV10-1 and TRBJ2-1; TRBD1 is a possible D gene (5 bases). The germline V gene has CDR1 WNHNN and CDR2 SYGVQD (reference sequence). The CDR3 contains 12 residues. The V end lost 6 bases, the J end lost 8 bases, and 11 bases lay between the germline ends. CDR3 region: CASSPGYHEQFF. In nucleotides, the CDR3 is TGCGCCAGCAGCCCAGGGTATCATGAGCAGTTCTTC.

The CDR3 protein is CASSPGTGQGNQPQHF. The CDR3 region has the DNA TGTGCCAGCAGCCCGGGGACCGGGCAGGGCAATCAGCCCCAGCATTTT. The rearrangement links TRBV9 to TRBJ1-5, with D possibly matching TRBD1 (5 bases). CDR1 is SGDLS and CDR2 is YYNGEE in the germline V gene. V was trimmed by 4 bases and J by 2 bases, leaving 16 bases between them. The CDR3 covers 16 residues.

The rearrangement uses TRBV6-5 and TRBJ2-7; 7 bases align to TRBD1. J gave up 6 bases and V 5 bases, and 10 bases lay outside the gene matches. Germline CDR1 MNHEY, CDR2 SVGAGI. The CDR3 has 14 amino acids. This CDR3 is CASSLSDRLLEQYF. The CDR3 DNA follows: TGTGCCAGCAGTCTTTCGGACAGGCTCCTCGAGCAGTACTTC.